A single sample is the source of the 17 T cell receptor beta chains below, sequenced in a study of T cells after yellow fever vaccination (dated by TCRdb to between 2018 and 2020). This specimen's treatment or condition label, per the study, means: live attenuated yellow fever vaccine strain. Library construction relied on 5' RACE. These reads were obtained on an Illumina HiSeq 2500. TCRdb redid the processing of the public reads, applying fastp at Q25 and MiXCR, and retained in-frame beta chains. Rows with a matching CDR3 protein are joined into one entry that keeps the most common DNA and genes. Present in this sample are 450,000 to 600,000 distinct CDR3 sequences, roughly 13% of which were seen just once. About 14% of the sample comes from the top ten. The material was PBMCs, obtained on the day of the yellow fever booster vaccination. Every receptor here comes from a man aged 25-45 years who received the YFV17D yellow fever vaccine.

The CDR3 DNA is TGTGCCAGCAGTGCCTCAGGGCCAGATACGCAGTATTTT. Translating gives CASSASGPDTQYF. This sequence joins TRBV12-3 or TRBV12-4 and TRBJ2-3; the D gene is possibly TRBD1 (5 bases). The CDR3 runs 13 residues. Trimming took off 5 bases at V and 4 bases at J, with 10 bases between the two ends.

The CDR3 DNA reads TGTGCCAGCAGCTTGGGAGCACTAGCGGGGAGAGATGAGCAGTTCTTC. Translating gives CASSLGALAGRDEQFF. This sequence joins TRBV5-8 and TRBJ2-1; 10 positions match TRBD2. This CDR3 is 16 amino acids long. V shed 0 bases and J 8 bases; nucleotides not matched to a gene: 8. In germline, CDR1 is SGHTS, CDR2 YDEGEE.

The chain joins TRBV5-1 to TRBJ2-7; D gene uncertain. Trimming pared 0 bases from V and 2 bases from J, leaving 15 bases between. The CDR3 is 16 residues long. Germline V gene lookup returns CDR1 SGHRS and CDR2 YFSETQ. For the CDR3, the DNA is TGCGCCAGCAGCTTGGTATTGACAACTCAAACCTACGAGCAGTACTTC. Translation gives CASSLVLTTQTYEQYF. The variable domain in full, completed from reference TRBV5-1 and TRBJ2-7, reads KAGVTQTPRYLIKTRGQQVTLSCSPISGHRSVSWYQQTPGQGLQFLFEYFSETQRNKGNFPGRFSGRQFSNSRSEMNVSTLELGDSALYLCASSLVLTTQTYEQYFGPGTRLTVT.

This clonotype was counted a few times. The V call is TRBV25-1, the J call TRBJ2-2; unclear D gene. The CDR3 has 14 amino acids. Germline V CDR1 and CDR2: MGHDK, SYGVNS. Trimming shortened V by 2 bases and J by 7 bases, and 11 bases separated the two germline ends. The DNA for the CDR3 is TGTGCCAGCAGTGAACAAGGTTGGGTCGGGGAGCTGTTTTTT. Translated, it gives CASSEQGWVGELFF.

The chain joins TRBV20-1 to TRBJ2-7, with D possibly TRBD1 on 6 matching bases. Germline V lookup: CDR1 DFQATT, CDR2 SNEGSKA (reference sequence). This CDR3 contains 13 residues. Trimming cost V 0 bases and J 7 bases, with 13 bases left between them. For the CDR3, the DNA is TGCAGTGCTAGAGATACAGGGTTGGGTGAGCAGTACTTC. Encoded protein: CSARDTGLGEQYF.

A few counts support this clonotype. The CDR3 reads CASSLAKYQETQYF. CDR3 in DNA: TGCGCCAGCAGCTTGGCCAAGTACCAAGAGACCCAGTACTTC. The gene calls are TRBV5-1 and TRBJ2-5; the D is unclear. V was cut by 0 bases and J by 0 bases, with 6 bases left in between. Germline V gives CDR1 SGHRS, CDR2 YFSETQ. There are 14 residues in the CDR3.

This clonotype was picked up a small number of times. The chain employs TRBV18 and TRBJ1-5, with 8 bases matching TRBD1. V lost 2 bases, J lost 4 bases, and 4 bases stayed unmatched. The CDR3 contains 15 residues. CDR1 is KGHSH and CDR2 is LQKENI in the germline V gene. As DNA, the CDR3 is TGTGCCAGCTCACCAGGGGACAGGCTTAATCAGCCCCAGCATTTT. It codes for CASSPGDRLNQPQHF.

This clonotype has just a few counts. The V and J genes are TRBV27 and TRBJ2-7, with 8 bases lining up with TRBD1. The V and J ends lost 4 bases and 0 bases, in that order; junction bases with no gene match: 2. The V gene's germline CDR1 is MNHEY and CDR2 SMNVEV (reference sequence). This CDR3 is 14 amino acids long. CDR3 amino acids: CASSSTGVSYEQYF. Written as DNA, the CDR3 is TGTGCCAGCAGTTCGACAGGGGTCTCCTACGAGCAGTACTTC.

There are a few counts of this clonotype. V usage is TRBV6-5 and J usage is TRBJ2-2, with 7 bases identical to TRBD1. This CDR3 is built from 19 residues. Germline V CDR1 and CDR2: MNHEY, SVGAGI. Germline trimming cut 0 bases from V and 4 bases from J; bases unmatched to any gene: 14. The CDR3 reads CASSYSIGLGTASTGELFF. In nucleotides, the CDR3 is TGTGCCAGCAGTTACTCGATAGGTCTGGGGACAGCGTCCACCGGGGAGCTGTTTTTT.

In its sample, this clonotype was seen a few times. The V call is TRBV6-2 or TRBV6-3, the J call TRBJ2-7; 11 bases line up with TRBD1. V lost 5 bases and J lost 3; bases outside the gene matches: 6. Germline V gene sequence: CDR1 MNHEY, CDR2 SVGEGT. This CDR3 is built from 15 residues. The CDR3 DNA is TGTGCCAGCAGTAGACCGGGACAGGGGGTCTACGAGCAGTACTTC. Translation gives CASSRPGQGVYEQYF.

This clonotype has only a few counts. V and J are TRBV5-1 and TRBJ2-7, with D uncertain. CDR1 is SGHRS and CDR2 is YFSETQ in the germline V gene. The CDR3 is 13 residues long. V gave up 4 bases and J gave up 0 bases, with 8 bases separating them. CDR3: CASSPSSSYEQYF. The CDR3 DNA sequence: TGCGCCAGCAGCCCTTCGTCCTCCTACGAGCAGTACTTC. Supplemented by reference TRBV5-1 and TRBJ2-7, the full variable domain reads KAGVTQTPRYLIKTRGQQVTLSCSPISGHRSVSWYQQTPGQGLQFLFEYFSETQRNKGNFPGRFSGRQFSNSRSEMNVSTLELGDSALYLCASSPSSSYEQYFGPGTRLTVT.

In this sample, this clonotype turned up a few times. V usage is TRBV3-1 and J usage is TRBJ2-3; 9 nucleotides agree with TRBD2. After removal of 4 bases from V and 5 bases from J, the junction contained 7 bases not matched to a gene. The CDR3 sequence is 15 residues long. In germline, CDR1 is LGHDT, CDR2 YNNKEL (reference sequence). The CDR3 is CASSLSGSNGDTQYF. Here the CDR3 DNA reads TGTGCCAGCAGCCTTAGCGGGAGCAACGGAGATACGCAGTATTTT.

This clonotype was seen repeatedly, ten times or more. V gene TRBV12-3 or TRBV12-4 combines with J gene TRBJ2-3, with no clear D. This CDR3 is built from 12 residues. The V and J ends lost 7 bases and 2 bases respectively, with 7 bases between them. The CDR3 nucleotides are TGTGCCAGCACCCCGTCCACAGATACGCAGTATTTT. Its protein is CASTPSTDTQYF.

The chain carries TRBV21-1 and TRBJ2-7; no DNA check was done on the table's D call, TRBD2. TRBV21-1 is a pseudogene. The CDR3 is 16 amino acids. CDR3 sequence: CASTGTSGRIKYEQYF. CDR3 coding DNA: TGTGCCAGTACCGGGACTAGCGGGAGAATTAAGTACGAGCAGTACTTC.

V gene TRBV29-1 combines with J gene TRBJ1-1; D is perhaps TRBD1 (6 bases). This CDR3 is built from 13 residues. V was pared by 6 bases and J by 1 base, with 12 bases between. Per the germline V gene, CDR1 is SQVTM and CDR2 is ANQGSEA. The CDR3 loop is CSVRRGQNTEAFF. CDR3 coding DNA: TGCAGCGTGCGGCGGGGACAGAACACTGAAGCTTTCTTT.

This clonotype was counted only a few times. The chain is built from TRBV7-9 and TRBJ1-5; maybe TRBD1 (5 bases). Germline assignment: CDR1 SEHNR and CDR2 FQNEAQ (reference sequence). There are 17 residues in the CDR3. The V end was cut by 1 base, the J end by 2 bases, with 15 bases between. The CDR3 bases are TGTGCCAGCAGCTTAGAGGGACTCGAGGTAGGCAATCAGCCCCAGCATTTT. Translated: CASSLEGLEVGNQPQHF.

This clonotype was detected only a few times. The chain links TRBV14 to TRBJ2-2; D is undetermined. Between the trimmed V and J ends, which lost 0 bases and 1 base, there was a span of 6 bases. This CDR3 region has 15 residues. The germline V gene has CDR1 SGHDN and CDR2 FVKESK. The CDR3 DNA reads TGTGCCAGCAGCCAAGACCTGAGGAACACCGGGGAGCTGTTTTTT. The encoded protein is CASSQDLRNTGELFF.